The clone carrying this T cell receptor (beta chain) came up a few times. The sample is drawn from a study of response to subunit inactivated influenza vaccine. TCRdb re-called the RT-PCR reads with MiXCR, one entry per CDR3 protein. The sample yields just under 550,000 distinct CDR3 sequences, approximately 24% seen once. Germline V lookup: CDR1 DFQATT, CDR2 SNEGSKA (reference sequence). The CDR3 covers 13 residues. V lost 6 bases and J 1 base, leaving 9 bases between the germline ends. This sample was shared with a second study, whose subject was T cells expressing NK-cell markers. Turning to that study: 5'RACE template switching with UMIs produced the TCR beta cDNA. Seven of the eight sequenced donors were classified as HCMV-seropositive, and one was classified as seronegative. NKG2C+ dominant clonotypes from 5 to 7 donors made up about 1.0-8% of CD8+ T cells. Where several donors were concerned, these clonotypes also led the CD3+CD56-NKG2C+ fraction.

The TCR comes from a man between 50 and 59 years old who received an inactivated influenza vaccine. This sample comprised CD4+ T cells sorted from PBMCs, obtained approximately 13 days after vaccination. V gene TRBV20-1 combines with J gene TRBJ1-4; tentatively, D is TRBD1 (6 bases). CDR3 DNA sequence: TGCAGTGCCCTGACAGGAACTAATGAAAAACTGTTTTTT. Protein: CSALTGTNEKLFF.